One and the same sample provided the 9 T cell receptor beta chains below, sequenced in a study of CD8 T cells in ankylosing spondylitis. Using its own MiXCR run on the 5' RACE reads, TCRdb lists one record per CDR3 protein. The table has 250,000 to 300,000 distinct CDR3 sequences, 15% to 20% seen once. Sequences were obtained from blood, either unsorted or a sorted T cell fraction (not recorded which). Source of these receptors: a male donor with ankylosing spondylitis or in good health (not recorded which).

The chain recombines TRBV20-1 with TRBJ1-3; TRBD1 might be the D (5 bases). V dropped 6 bases and J dropped 5 bases, with 8 bases sitting between them. Germline V gives CDR1 DFQATT, CDR2 SNEGSKA (reference sequence). This CDR3 comprises 11 residues. CDR3 DNA: TGCAGTGCCTCGGACAGAAACACCATATATTTT. It yields the protein CSASDRNTIYF.

Remarks on this clonotype: Because the CDR3 is missing its conserved closing phenylalanine or tryptophan, this is likely a read error. V is TRBV4-1 and J is TRBJ1-2; no clear D. CDR1 MGHRA and CDR2 YSYEKL come from the germline V gene. Between the trimmed V and J ends, which lost 0 bases and 4 bases, there was a span of 12 bases. This CDR3 is 15 amino acids long. The CDR3 sequence: CASSQDVGKPYGYTL. The CDR3 DNA reads as TGCGCCAGCAGCCAAGACGTCGGCAAACCCTATGGCTACACCCTC.

V and J are TRBV9 and TRBJ2-7, with TRBD2 as a possible D gene (5 bases). The V end lost 0 bases, the J end lost 0 bases, and 19 bases lay between the germline ends. This CDR3 is built from 18 residues. Germline CDR1 SGDLS, CDR2 YYNGEE. CDR3 amino acids: CASSVVGNGYKSSYEQYV. DNA for the CDR3: TGTGCCAGCAGCGTAGTCGGGAATGGGTACAAAAGCTCCTACGAGCAGTACGTC.

The chain recombines TRBV20-1 with TRBJ1-1; no clear D. Per germline, CDR1 DFQATT and CDR2 SNEGSKA (reference sequence). CDR3 length: 13 residues. The germline V and J ends were trimmed by 1 base and 4 bases, with 10 bases remaining between them. The CDR3 spells CSARAGYGTEAFF. In DNA form, the CDR3 reads TGCAGTGCTAGAGCTGGGTACGGCACTGAAGCTTTCTTT.

This clonotype was counted only a few times. This chain joins TRBV5-1 and TRBJ1-4, with D perhaps TRBD1 (6 bases). The ends were cut back, 7 bases at V and 7 bases at J, with 17 bases in the middle. CDR1 and CDR2 (germline): SGHRS, YFSETQ. CDR3 size: 14 residues. CDR3 nucleotide sequence: TGCGCCAGCGCCCGTTTAGGGGGTAGTGAAAAACTGTTTTTT. Protein product: CASARLGGSEKLFF.

CDR3 in amino acids: CASSQEEYREAFF. For the CDR3, the DNA is TGTGCCAGCAGCCAAGAAGAGTACCGTGAAGCTTTCTTT. The V call is TRBV3-1, the J call TRBJ1-1; D is uncertain. V was cut by 0 bases and J by 7 bases, with 9 bases left in between. Germline CDR1 LGHDT, CDR2 YNNKEL (reference sequence). The CDR3 extends over 13 amino acids.

This rearrangement joins TRBV10-3 to TRBJ2-5; D possibly uses TRBD1 or TRBD2 (5 bases each). The CDR3 spans 13 residues. The V gene lost 0 bases and the J gene lost 4 bases, with 6 bases spanning the gap. In germline, CDR1 is ENHRY, CDR2 SYGVKD. The CDR3 bases are TGTGCCATCAGTGAGTCGAGGGGAGAGACCCAGTACTTC. This translates into CAISESRGETQYF.

Remarks on this clonotype: A much more abundant neighbour one base away suggests this may be a read error. This sequence joins TRBV20-1 and TRBJ2-5, with D possibly matching TRBD1 (6 bases). CDR1 is DFQATT, CDR2 SNEGSKA, per germline (reference sequence). The length of the CDR3 is 15 residues. Written as DNA, the CDR3 is TGCAGTGCTAGAGATGGACAGACCATCCAAGAGGCCCAGTACTTC. Translated, it gives CSARDGQTIQEAQYF.

This clonotype has only a few counts. The chain carries TRBV5-1 and TRBJ1-6; D is possibly TRBD1 (5 bases). Trimming removed 0 bases from V and 8 bases from J, with 12 bases in between. This CDR3 has 15 residues. CDR1 is SGHRS, CDR2 YFSETQ, per germline. The CDR3 reads CASSLEWGVDSPLHF. Here the CDR3 DNA reads TGCGCCAGCAGCTTGGAGTGGGGGGTCGATTCACCCCTCCACTTT. The complete variable domain, with remaining parts taken from reference TRBV5-1 and TRBJ1-6, reads KAGVTQTPRYLIKTRGQQVTLSCSPISGHRSVSWYQQTPGQGLQFLFEYFSETQRNKGNFPGRFSGRQFSNSRSEMNVSTLELGDSALYLCASSLEWGVDSPLHFGNGTRLTVT.